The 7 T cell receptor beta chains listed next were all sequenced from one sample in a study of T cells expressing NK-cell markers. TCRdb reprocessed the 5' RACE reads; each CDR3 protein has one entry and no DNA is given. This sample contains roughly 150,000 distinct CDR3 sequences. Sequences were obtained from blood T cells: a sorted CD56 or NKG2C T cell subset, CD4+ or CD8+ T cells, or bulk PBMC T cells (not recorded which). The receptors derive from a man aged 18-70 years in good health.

The CDR3 is CASSGSNEQYF. The V and J genes are TRBV7-2 and TRBJ2-7. This CDR3 has 11 amino acids. Germline values: CDR1 SGHTA, CDR2 FQGNSA.

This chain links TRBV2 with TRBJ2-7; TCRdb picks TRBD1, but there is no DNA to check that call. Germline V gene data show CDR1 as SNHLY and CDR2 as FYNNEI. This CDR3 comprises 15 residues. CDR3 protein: CASSEVKGASYEQYF.

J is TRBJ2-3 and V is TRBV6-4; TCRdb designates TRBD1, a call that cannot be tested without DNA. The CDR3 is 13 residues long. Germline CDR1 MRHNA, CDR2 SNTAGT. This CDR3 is CASSGGDVATQYF.

The CDR3 reads CSAKGHAGTGYNEQFF. V and J are TRBV20-1 and TRBJ2-1; checking the TCRdb D call of TRBD1 is not possible without DNA. The CDR3 has 16 residues. Germline V gene data show CDR1 as DFQATT and CDR2 as SNEGSKA (reference sequence).

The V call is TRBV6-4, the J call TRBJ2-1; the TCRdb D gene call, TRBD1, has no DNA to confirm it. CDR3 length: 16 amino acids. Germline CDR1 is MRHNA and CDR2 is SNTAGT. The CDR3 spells CASSHQGAATVDEQFF.

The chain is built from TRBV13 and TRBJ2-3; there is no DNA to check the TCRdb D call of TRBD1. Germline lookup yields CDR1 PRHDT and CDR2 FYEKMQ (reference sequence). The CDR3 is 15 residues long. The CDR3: CASSQYREITDTQYF.

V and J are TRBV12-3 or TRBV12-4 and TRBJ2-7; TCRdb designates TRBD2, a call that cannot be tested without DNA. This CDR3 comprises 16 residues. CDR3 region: CASSLVVGPRDYEQYF.